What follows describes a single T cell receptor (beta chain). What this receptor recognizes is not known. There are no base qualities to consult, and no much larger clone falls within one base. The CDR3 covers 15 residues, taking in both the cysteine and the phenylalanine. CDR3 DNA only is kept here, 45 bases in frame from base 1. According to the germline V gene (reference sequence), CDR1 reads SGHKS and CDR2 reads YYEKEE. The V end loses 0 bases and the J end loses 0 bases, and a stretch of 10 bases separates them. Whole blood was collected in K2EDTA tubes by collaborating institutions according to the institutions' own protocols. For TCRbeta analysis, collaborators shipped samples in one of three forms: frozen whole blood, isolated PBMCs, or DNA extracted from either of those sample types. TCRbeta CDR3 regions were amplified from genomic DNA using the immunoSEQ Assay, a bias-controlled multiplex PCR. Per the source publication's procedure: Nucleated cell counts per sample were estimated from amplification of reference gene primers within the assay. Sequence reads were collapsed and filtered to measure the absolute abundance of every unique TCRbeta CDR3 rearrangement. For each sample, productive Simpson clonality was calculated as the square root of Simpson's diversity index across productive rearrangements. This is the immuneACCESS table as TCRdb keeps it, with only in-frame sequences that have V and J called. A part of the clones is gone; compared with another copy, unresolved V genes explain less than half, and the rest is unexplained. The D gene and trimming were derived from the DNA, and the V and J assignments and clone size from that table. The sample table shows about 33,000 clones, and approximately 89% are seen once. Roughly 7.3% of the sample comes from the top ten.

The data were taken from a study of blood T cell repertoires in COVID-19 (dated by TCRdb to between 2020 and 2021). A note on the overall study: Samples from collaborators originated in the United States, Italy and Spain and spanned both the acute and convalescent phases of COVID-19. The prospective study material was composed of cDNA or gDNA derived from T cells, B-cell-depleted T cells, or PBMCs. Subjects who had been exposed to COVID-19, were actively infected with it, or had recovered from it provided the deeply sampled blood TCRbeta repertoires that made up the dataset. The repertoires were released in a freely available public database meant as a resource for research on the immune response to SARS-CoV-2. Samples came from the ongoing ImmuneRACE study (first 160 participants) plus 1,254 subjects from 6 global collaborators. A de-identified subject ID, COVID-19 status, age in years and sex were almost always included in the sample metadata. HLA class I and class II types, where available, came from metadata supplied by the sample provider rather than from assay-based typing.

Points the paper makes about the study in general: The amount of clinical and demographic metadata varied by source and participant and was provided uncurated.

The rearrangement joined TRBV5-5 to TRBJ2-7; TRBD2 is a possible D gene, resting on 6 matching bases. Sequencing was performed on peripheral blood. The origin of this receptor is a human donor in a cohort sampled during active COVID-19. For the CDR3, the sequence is CASSLVGGSSYEQYF. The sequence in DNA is TGTGCCAGCAGCTTGGTGGGGGGTAGCTCCTACGAGCAGTACTTC.